Below, 12 T cell receptor beta chains from the same sample are listed, as sequenced in a study of blood T cells in healthy people across ages. Then a second PCR, running roughly 7 to 11 cycles, was carried out with a sample-barcoded 5' primer and a J-beta primer mix. MiXCR, applied by TCRdb to the 5' RACE reads, yields one record per CDR3 protein. Among over a million distinct CDR3 sequences listed, roughly 59% were seen once. The material sequenced was blood. The receptors derive from a man between 18 and 35 years old in good health.

The table lists this clonotype with a few counts. J is TRBJ2-1 and V is TRBV6-6; TRBD1 agrees at 9 bases. CDR1 and CDR2 from the germline V gene are MNHNY and SVGAGI (reference sequence). With 5 bases clipped from V and 9 bases from J, the junction kept 8 bases outside the gene matches. The CDR3 has 14 residues. CDR3 in DNA: TGTGCCAGCAGTGACTGGGACAGGGAGTTTGAGCAGTTCTTC. Its translation: CASSDWDREFEQFF.

The genes are TRBV21-1 and TRBJ2-7. TRBV21-1 is deemed a pseudogene. The CDR3 is 13 residues long. The CDR3 coding sequence is TGTGCCAGCAGCAAGGTCAGGCGCTACGAGCAGTACTTC. Translated, it gives CASSKVRRYEQYF.

The rearrangement uses TRBV7-6 and TRBJ1-2; 10 positions match TRBD1. J lost 9 bases, V lost 4 bases, and 17 bases had no gene match. From germline, CDR1 is SGHVS and CDR2 FNYEAQ. CDR3 length: 17 amino acids. The CDR3 loop is CASSSQKSGTGAGSYTF. DNA of the CDR3: TGTGCCAGCAGCTCTCAAAAATCCGGGACAGGGGCCGGCAGCTACACCTTC.

This chain links TRBV4-1 with TRBJ2-7; 8 bases are shared with TRBD2. CDR3 length equals 15 residues. Germline V gives CDR1 MGHRA, CDR2 YSYEKL. V lost 2 bases, J lost 0 bases, and 3 bases stayed unmatched. CDR3 bases: TGCGCCAGCAGCCAACAGCGGGGGAGCTCCTACGAGCAGTACTTC. It is translated as CASSQQRGSSYEQYF.

This clonotype was observed a single time. This sequence joins TRBV14 and TRBJ2-7; D is unresolved. Germline CDR1 reads SGHDN; CDR2 reads FVKESK. The CDR3 runs to 14 residues. Trimming took 2 bases from V and 0 from J, leaving 8 bases between them. In DNA, the CDR3 is TGTGCCAGCAGCCAAATCCTAAGCTCCTACGAGCAGTACTTC. Encoded protein: CASSQILSSYEQYF.

The J gene is TRBJ1-1, the V gene TRBV5-1; 7 nucleotides align to TRBD1. The CDR3 has 16 amino acids. The germline gives CDR1 SGHRS, CDR2 YFSETQ. Trimming removed 4 bases from V and 0 bases from J; junction bases left unmatched: 9. The CDR3 DNA reads as TGCGCCAGCAGCCTAAGGACAGGAAAAATGAACACTGAAGCTTTCTTT. Translation gives CASSLRTGKMNTEAFF.

CDR3 DNA sequence: TGTGCCAGCAGCGTAGCGGTGGGACAGGTACTCCAAGAGACCCAGTACTTC. As protein: CASSVAVGQVLQETQYF. The V call is TRBV9, the J call TRBJ2-7, with 8 nucleotides matching TRBD1. The J call may be incorrect, as the DNA end agrees better with TRBJ2-5. The V gene's germline CDR1 is SGDLS and CDR2 YYNGEE. The CDR3 is made up of 17 amino acids.

In this sample, this clonotype turned up a few times. The chain links TRBV29-1 to TRBJ2-5; maybe TRBD1 (5 bases). Deletions cut 4 bases from V and 1 base from J, with 16 bases between. This CDR3 is 15 amino acids long. Germline CDR1 is SQVTM and CDR2 is ANQGSEA. The CDR3 region is CSVVVAGYSQETQYF. As DNA, the CDR3 is TGCAGCGTTGTGGTGGCAGGGTATTCCCAAGAGACCCAGTACTTC.

This clonotype has a handful of counts. V gene TRBV4-2 combines with J gene TRBJ2-7; 8 nucleotides line up with TRBD1. The CDR3 sequence is 14 residues long. Germline CDR1 and CDR2: LGHNA and YNFKEQ. Unmatched junction bases numbered 3, after V lost 0 bases and J lost 5 bases. The CDR3: CASSQEQGADEQYF. The CDR3 DNA is TGTGCCAGCAGCCAAGAGCAGGGGGCCGACGAGCAGTACTTC.

V is TRBV5-1 and J is TRBJ2-7, with TRBD1 matching over 9 bases. Trimming removed 4 bases from V and 5 bases from J; junction bases left unmatched: 10. Germline V CDR1 and CDR2: SGHRS, YFSETQ. The CDR3 extends over 15 amino acids. CDR3 residues: CASSNPGTGYNEQYF. For the CDR3, the DNA is TGCGCCAGCAGCAACCCCGGGACAGGGTATAACGAGCAGTACTTC.

This chain uses TRBV20-1 with TRBJ2-3; 9 positions match TRBD2. Germline assignment: CDR1 DFQATT and CDR2 SNEGSKA (reference sequence). This CDR3 has 16 amino acids. CDR3 sequence reads: CSPSAPSGGITDTQYF. The CDR3 DNA reads TGCAGCCCCAGCGCCCCCAGCGGGGGGATCACAGATACGCAGTATTTT.

The chain combines TRBV4-2 with TRBJ2-5; D remains unclear. Trimming took off 1 base at V and 11 bases at J, with 8 bases between the two ends. This CDR3 has 11 residues. The germline gives CDR1 LGHNA, CDR2 YNFKEQ. This CDR3 is CASSQGRWQYF. The CDR3 DNA sequence: TGTGCCAGCAGCCAAGGGCGGTGGCAGTACTTC.